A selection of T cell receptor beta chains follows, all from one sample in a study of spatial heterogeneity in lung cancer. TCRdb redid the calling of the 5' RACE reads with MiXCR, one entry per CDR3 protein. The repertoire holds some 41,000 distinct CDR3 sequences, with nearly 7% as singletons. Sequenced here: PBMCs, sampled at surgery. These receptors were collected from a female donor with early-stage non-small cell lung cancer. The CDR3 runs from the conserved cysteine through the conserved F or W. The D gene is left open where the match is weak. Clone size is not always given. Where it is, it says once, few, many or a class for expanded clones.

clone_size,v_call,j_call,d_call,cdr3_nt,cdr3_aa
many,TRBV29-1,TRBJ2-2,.,TGCAGCGCCGCCCGAGCGTCGAACACCGGGGAGCTGTTTTTT,CSAARASNTGELFF
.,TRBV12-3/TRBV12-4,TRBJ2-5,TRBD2,TGTGCCAGCAGACTAGCGGGGGGGCGACTACAAGAGACCCAGTACTTC,CASRLAGGRLQETQYF
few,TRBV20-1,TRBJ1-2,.,TGCAGTGCTAGGACAGGCGATTTCTATGGCTACACCTTC,CSARTGDFYGYTF
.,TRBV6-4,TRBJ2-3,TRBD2,TGTGCCAGCAGGGCTAGCGGGGACACAGATACGCAGTATTTT,CASRASGDTDTQYF
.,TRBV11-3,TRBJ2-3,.,TGTGCCAGCAGCACCCGGACTACGTCAGATACGCAGTATTTT,CASSTRTTSDTQYF
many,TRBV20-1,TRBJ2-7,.,TGCAGTGCCAAAGGTGATAGCCCTTCCTACGAGCAGTACTTC,CSAKGDSPSYEQYF
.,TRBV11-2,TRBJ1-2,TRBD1,TGTGCCAGCAGCTCCGGACAGGGACTGTCTTATGGCTACACCTTC,CASSSGQGLSYGYTF
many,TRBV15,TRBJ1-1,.,TGTGCCACCAGCAGAGAGGGGCGGGGGAACACTGAAGCTTTCTTT,CATSREGRGNTEAFF
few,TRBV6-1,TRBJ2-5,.,TGTGCCAGCAGTGAACCAGCCACGTTGGCGACGCAAGAGACCCAGTACTTC,CASSEPATLATQETQYF
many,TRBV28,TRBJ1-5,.,TGTGCCAGCAACAGGGTAGACAATCAGCCCCAGCATTTT,CASNRVDNQPQHF
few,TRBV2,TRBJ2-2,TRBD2,TGTGCCAGCACTCTGGAGGGACTAAACACCGGGGAGCTGTTTTTT,CASTLEGLNTGELFF
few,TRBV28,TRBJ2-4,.,TGTGCCAGCAGTTTGGAGCAGGGAAACATTCAGTACTTC,CASSLEQGNIQYF
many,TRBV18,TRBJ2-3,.,TGTGCCAGCTCACCACAAGTAGATACGCAGTATTTT,CASSPQVDTQYF
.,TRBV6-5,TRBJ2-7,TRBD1,TGTGCCAGCAGTTACGGAAACAGGGGTCCCTACGAGCAGTACTTC,CASSYGNRGPYEQYF
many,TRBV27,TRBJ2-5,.,TGTGCCAGCAGTTCTATAGGAGAGACCCAGTACTTC,CASSSIGETQYF
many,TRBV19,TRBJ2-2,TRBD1,TGTGCCAGTAAACCCGGGACAGGGAAGGCCGGGGAGCTGTTTTTT,CASKPGTGKAGELFF
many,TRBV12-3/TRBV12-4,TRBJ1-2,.,TGTGCCAGCAGCGTTGCAGGTGGCTCCGGGGCGTACAGCTATGGCTACACCTTC,CASSVAGGSGAYSYGYTF
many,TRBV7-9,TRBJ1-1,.,TGTGCCAGCAGCTTACAAGGGGCTGCTACTGAAGCTTTCTTT,CASSLQGAATEAFF
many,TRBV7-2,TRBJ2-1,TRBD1,TGTGCCAGCAGCTTAGAGACAGGGTTCTACAATGAGCAGTTCTTC,CASSLETGFYNEQFF